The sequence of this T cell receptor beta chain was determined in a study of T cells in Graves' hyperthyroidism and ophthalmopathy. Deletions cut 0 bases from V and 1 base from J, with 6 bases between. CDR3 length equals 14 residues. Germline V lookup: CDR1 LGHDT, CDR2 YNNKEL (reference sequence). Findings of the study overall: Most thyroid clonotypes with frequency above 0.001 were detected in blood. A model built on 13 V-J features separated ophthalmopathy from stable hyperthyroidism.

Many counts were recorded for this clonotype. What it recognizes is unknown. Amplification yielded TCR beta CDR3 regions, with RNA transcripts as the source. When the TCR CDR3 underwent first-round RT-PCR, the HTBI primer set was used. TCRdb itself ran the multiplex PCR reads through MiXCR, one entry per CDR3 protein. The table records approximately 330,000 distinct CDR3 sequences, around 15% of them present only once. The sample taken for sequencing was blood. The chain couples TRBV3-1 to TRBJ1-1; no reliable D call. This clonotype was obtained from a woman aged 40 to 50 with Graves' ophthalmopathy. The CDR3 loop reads CASSQERSNTEAFF. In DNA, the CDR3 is TGTGCCAGCAGCCAAGAAAGATCGAACACTGAAGCTTTCTTT.